This T cell receptor beta chain was recorded in a study of T cell repertoires in cytomegalovirus infection. Study-wide context: Evidence of both CMV infection and a matching HLA type came from public TCR beta signatures.

TCRdb reanalysed the reads using MiXCR and keeps one entry per CDR3 protein. The repertoire holds 250,000 to 300,000 distinct CDR3 sequences, around 15% seen once, with around half in the top ten. The V and J ends lost 0 bases and 7 bases respectively, with 12 bases between them. The germline V gene encodes CDR1 DFQATT and CDR2 SNEGSKA (reference sequence). The CDR3 runs 13 residues. This TCR was recovered from a human donor in good health (CMV status not recorded). Some clones in this sample may be carry-over from other donors' samples. Sequenced material: CD8+ T cells from PBMCs. J is TRBJ1-1 and V is TRBV20-1; D remains ambiguous. CDR3 loop: CSARDAEKFEAFF. CDR3 DNA sequence: TGCAGTGCTAGAGATGCAGAGAAATTTGAAGCTTTCTTT.